Listed here are 23 T cell receptor beta chains from one sample, sequenced in a study of cytomegalovirus exposure and HLA in healthy donors. Data came from immunoSEQ multiplex PCR; TCRdb stores just in-frame clones and leaves some out. The sample contains approximately 150,000 clones, approximately 86% of which appear only once. Sequenced sample: PBMCs. The receptor set was obtained from a man between 18 and 35 years old in good health and CMV-seropositive.

The chain links TRBV25-1 to TRBJ1-4; 10 nucleotides match TRBD1. The V gene's germline CDR1 is MGHDK and CDR2 SYGVNS. The CDR3 runs 17 residues. Trimming removed 1 base from V and 2 bases from J; junction bases left unmatched: 4. The CDR3 reads CASSESGTGATNEKLFF. The CDR3 nucleotides read TGTGCCAGCAGTGAATCTGGGACAGGGGCTACTAATGAAAAACTGTTTTTT.

The CDR3 sequence: CAWRGLAGEKNEQYF. CDR3 sequence (DNA): TGTGCCTGGAGGGGACTAGCGGGAGAGAAGAACGAGCAGTACTTC. The V gene is TRBV30, the J gene TRBJ2-7; 14 positions match TRBD2. The V segment lost 3 bases and the J segment 5 bases; nucleotides outside the gene matches: 6. Germline values: CDR1 GTSNPN, CDR2 SVGIG (reference sequence). The CDR3 is 15 amino acids.

The chain uses TRBV19 and TRBJ2-7, with TRBD1 identical over 8 bases. Per the germline V gene, CDR1 is LNHDA and CDR2 is SQIVND (reference sequence). This CDR3 spans 15 amino acids. The V and J ends lost 7 bases and 1 base, in that order; junction bases with no gene match: 9. CDR3 nucleotide sequence: TGTGCCAGTAACGACAGGGGCGGACCATCCTACGAGCAGTACTTC. Translated: CASNDRGGPSYEQYF.

J is TRBJ2-7 and V is TRBV6-5; D is ambiguous. Per the germline V gene, CDR1 is MNHEY and CDR2 is SVGAGI. Trimming took 5 bases from V and 4 from J, leaving 15 bases between them. The CDR3 sequence is 14 residues long. CDR3 loop: CASSQTITDYEQYF. The CDR3 DNA is TGTGCCAGCAGTCAGACAATAACTGATTACGAGCAGTACTTC.

This chain connects TRBV18 to TRBJ2-2, with D maybe TRBD1 (6 bases). Germline V gene sequence: CDR1 KGHSH, CDR2 LQKENI. V lost 3 bases, J lost 7 bases, and 6 bases lay in between. The CDR3 consists of 12 residues. DNA of the CDR3: TGTGCCAGCTCACCGGACAGCGGGGAGCTGTTTTTT. Translating gives CASSPDSGELFF.

V is TRBV6-6 and J is TRBJ2-3; 7 positions match TRBD2. The CDR3 is 16 residues long. V was clipped by 5 bases and J by 6 bases; unmatched bases: 14. CDR1 is MNHNY and CDR2 is SVGAGI in the germline V gene (reference sequence). The CDR3 coding sequence is TGTGCCAGCAGTCCCGGTGGTAGCGGGCAACTTGATACGCAGTATTTT. The encoded protein is CASSPGGSGQLDTQYF.

V and J are TRBV12-2 and TRBJ1-5; TRBD1 reflects the table's D call only, with no check against the DNA. TRBV12-2 is marked as a pseudogene. The CDR3 consists of 17 residues. This chain's CDR3 is CASRYGQGTQLGQPQHF. The DNA of the CDR3 is TGTGCAAGTCGCTATGGACAGGGTACCCAGCTCGGTCAGCCCCAGCATTTT.

The chain links TRBV5-4 to TRBJ2-7; 10 bases line up with TRBD2. The J segment lost 4 bases and the V segment lost 0 bases, leaving 10 bases of the junction unmatched. The CDR3 spans 17 residues. The V gene's germline CDR1 is SGHNT and CDR2 YYREEE (reference sequence). DNA of the CDR3: TGTGCCAGCAGCTTGGAAATAGCGGGGGGTCCTGGATACGAGCAGTACTTC. Protein product: CASSLEIAGGPGYEQYF.

A few counts support this clone. This rearrangement joins TRBV30 to TRBJ1-6; D is unclear. The CDR3 is made up of 12 amino acids. V was clipped by 4 bases and J by 8 bases, with 9 bases between them. Per germline, CDR1 GTSNPN and CDR2 SVGIG (reference sequence). DNA for the CDR3: TGTGCCTGGACCGACACGTATTCACCCCTCCACTTT. Translating it yields CAWTDTYSPLHF.

J is TRBJ1-5 and V is TRBV27; D remains unclear. The V gene's germline CDR1 is MNHEY and CDR2 SMNVEV (reference sequence). Trimming shortened V by 3 bases and J by 5 bases, and 11 bases separated the two germline ends. The CDR3 runs to 14 residues. CDR3 in amino acids: CASSLAYPDQPQHF. The CDR3 region has the DNA TGTGCCAGCAGTTTGGCATATCCCGATCAGCCCCAGCATTTT.

As for this clone: This could be a read error, since a much larger clone is one nucleotide away. The chain uses TRBV4-1 and TRBJ2-5; TRBD2 agrees at 9 bases. CDR3 length equals 15 residues. Germline V gives CDR1 MGHRA, CDR2 YSYEKL. Unmatched junction bases numbered 0, after V lost 0 bases and J lost 1 base. The CDR3 nucleotides read TGCGCCAGCAGCCAAGAGCGGGGGGGCCAAGAGACCCAGTACTTC. Encoded protein: CASSQERGGQETQYF.

The chain recombines TRBV2 with TRBJ1-1; unclear D gene. The germline V and J ends were trimmed by 1 base and 6 bases, with 6 bases remaining between them. The CDR3 runs to 12 residues. CDR1 and CDR2 from the germline V gene are SNHLY and FYNNEI. As DNA, the CDR3 is TGTGCCAGCAGTGAAGATATCGCTGAAGCTTTCTTT. Its translation is CASSEDIAEAFF.

The chain carries TRBV18 and TRBJ1-1; 9 positions match TRBD1. V gave up 3 bases and J gave up 1 base; unmatched junction bases: 3. The CDR3 is 15 amino acids. Looked up from germline, CDR1 is KGHSH and CDR2 is LQKENI. For the CDR3, the DNA is TGTGCCAGCTCACCGACAGGGGGGAAGAACACTGAAGCTTTCTTT. Its translation is CASSPTGGKNTEAFF.

The chain links TRBV19 to TRBJ2-5; 7 positions agree with TRBD2. CDR3 length: 14 residues. Germline CDR1 reads LNHDA; CDR2 reads SQIVND (reference sequence). The junction had 7 bases not matched to a gene; V was cut back by 4 bases and J by 5 bases. The CDR3 DNA is TGTGCCAGTAGTACGATGCGGGGAGGGGAGACCCAGTACTTC. It is translated as CASSTMRGGETQYF.

This sequence joins TRBV27 and TRBJ2-3; the match to TRBD1 covers 7 bases. The CDR3 spans 14 residues. From germline, CDR1 is MNHEY and CDR2 SMNVEV (reference sequence). Unmatched junction bases numbered 0, after V lost 0 bases and J lost 3 bases. CDR3 DNA sequence: TGTGCCAGCAGTTTATCGACAGGGACAGATACGCAGTATTTT. This gives the protein CASSLSTGTDTQYF.

This clone was observed once. The genes are TRBV7-8 and TRBJ1-5, with D unclear. V gave up 5 bases and J gave up 0 bases, with 14 bases separating them. This CDR3 is built from 16 residues. Germline V gene sequence: CDR1 SGHVS, CDR2 FQNEAQ. The CDR3 reads CASSRSRVGSNQPQHF. The CDR3 region has the DNA TGTGCCAGCAGCCGTTCCCGGGTTGGTAGCAATCAGCCCCAGCATTTT.

This clone was detected a few times. The chain joins TRBV30 to TRBJ1-1; D ambiguous. Trimming pared 3 bases from V and 0 bases from J, leaving 8 bases between. The CDR3 extends over 13 amino acids. Germline assignment: CDR1 GTSNPN and CDR2 SVGIG (reference sequence). The CDR3 DNA sequence: TGTGCCTGGAGCCCACAGCTGAACACTGAAGCTTTCTTT. Protein sequence: CAWSPQLNTEAFF.

This clone was found once. The rearrangement links TRBV7-9 to TRBJ1-1; a weak D match, TRBD1 (6 bases). Trimming took off 5 bases at V and 2 bases at J, with 21 bases between the two ends. The germline CDR1 and CDR2 sequences are SEHNR and FQNEAQ (reference sequence). The CDR3 has 17 residues. CDR3 amino acids: CASSQRARGHGNTEAFF. The DNA of the CDR3 is TGTGCCAGCAGCCAGCGAGCGAGGGGACATGGAAACACTGAAGCTTTCTTT.

The J gene is TRBJ1-1, the V gene TRBV27; possibly TRBD1 for D (6 bases). Germline loops: CDR1 MNHEY, CDR2 SMNVEV (reference sequence). The CDR3 sequence is 14 residues long. Trimming pared 6 bases from V and 1 base from J, leaving 12 bases between. CDR3 nucleotides: TGTGCCAGCAGAATACAGGGCAAGAACACTGAAGCTTTCTTT. Translating it yields CASRIQGKNTEAFF.

This chain links TRBV2 with TRBJ1-2; D perhaps matches TRBD1 (6 bases). V was cut by 4 bases and J by 4 bases, with 13 bases left in between. Germline assignment: CDR1 SNHLY and CDR2 FYNNEI. This CDR3 region has 14 residues. CDR3 coding DNA: TGTGCCAGCAGTGTCCCGGTGGGGGCCTATGGCTACACCTTC. Encoded protein: CASSVPVGAYGYTF.

This chain links TRBV30 with TRBJ2-7; 7 positions match TRBD1. Losses at the gene ends were 2 bases for V and 3 bases for J; bases not matched to a gene: 1. The CDR3 sequence is 12 residues long. CDR1 GTSNPN and CDR2 SVGIG come from the germline V gene (reference sequence). CDR3 sequence reads: CAWSQGVYEQYF. The CDR3 region has the DNA TGTGCCTGGAGTCAGGGGGTCTACGAGCAGTACTTC.

V gene TRBV27 combines with J gene TRBJ1-4; D is unclear. This CDR3 spans 15 amino acids. The V end was cut by 5 bases, the J end by 12 bases, with 22 bases between. Germline V gives CDR1 MNHEY, CDR2 SMNVEV (reference sequence). The CDR3 spells CASSREAGPGVELFF. CDR3 bases: TGTGCCAGCAGTCGGGAGGCGGGCCCCGGGGTGGAACTGTTTTTT.

The V gene is TRBV15, the J gene TRBJ2-7; the match to TRBD1 covers 8 bases. V shed 3 bases, J shed 5 bases, and the junction held 6 bases outside the gene matches. The CDR3 runs to 14 residues. The germline gives CDR1 LNHNV, CDR2 YYDKDF (reference sequence). The CDR3 is CATSSGQGGDEQYF. The CDR3 DNA reads as TGTGCCACCAGCAGTGGACAGGGTGGTGACGAGCAGTACTTC.